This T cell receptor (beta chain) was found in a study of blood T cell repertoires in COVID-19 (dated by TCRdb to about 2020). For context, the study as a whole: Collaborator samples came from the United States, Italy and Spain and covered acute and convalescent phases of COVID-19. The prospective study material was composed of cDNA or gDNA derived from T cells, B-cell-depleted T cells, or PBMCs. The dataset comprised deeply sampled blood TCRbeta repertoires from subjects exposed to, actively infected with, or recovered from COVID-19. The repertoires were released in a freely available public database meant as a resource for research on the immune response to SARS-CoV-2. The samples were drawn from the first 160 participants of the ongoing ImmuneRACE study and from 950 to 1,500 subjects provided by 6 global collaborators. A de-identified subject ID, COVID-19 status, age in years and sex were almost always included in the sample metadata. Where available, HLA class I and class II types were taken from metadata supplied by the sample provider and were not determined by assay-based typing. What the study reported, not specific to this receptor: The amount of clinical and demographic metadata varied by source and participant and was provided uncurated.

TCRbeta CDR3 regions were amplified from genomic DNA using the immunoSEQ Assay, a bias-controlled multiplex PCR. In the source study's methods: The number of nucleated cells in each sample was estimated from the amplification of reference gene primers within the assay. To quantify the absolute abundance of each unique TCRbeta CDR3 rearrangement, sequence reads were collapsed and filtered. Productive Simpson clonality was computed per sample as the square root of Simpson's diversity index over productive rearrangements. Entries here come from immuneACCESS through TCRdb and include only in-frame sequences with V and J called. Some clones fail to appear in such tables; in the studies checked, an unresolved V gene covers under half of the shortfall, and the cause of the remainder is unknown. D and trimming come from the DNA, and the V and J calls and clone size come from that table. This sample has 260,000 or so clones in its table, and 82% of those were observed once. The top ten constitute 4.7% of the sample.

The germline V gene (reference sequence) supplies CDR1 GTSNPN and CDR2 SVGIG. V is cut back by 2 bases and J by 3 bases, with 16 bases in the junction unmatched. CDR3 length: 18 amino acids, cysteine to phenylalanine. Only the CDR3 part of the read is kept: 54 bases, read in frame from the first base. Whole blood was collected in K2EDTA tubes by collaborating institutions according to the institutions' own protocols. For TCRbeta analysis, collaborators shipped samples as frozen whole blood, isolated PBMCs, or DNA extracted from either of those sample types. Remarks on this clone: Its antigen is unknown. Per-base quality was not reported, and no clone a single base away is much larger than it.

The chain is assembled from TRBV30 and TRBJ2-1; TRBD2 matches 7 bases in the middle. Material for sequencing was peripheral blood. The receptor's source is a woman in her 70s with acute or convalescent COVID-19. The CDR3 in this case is CAWSPKAGSLSDYNEQFF. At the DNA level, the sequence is TGTGCCTGGAGTCCTAAAGCGGGGAGTTTATCTGACTACAATGAGCAGTTCTTC.